This entry lists 6 T cell receptor beta chains sequenced from one sample in a study of blood T cell repertoires in COVID-19 (dated by TCRdb to 2020 to 2021). Receptor libraries were prepared by the immunoSEQ multiplex PCR assay. TCRdb provides this immuneACCESS table in a form limited to in-frame rearrangements. Some clones are lacking; in checked studies, under half of them reflect an unresolved V gene, and why the rest are absent is not known. Present in this sample are 150,000 to 200,000 clones, around nine tenths of which were seen just once. The ten largest clones take up 2.5% to 4% of the sample. The sequenced sample was peripheral blood. Every receptor here comes from a man aged 70-80 years with acute or convalescent COVID-19.

This clone was recorded only once. This chain connects TRBV7-3 to TRBJ2-3; 8 nucleotides match TRBD2. The V segment lost 5 bases and the J segment 2 bases; nucleotides outside the gene matches: 15. The CDR3 is 18 residues long. The germline gives CDR1 SGHTA, CDR2 FQGTGA. CDR3 in DNA: TGTGCCAGCAGCCTGTCCCTTTTCGGCGGGGGGACCACAGATACGCAGTATTTT. Its protein product is CASSLSLFGGGTTDTQYF.

V usage is TRBV5-3 and J usage is TRBJ1-4; no clear D. TRBV5-3 is flagged as an ORF with uncertain function. This CDR3 spans 19 amino acids. Between the trimmed V and J ends, which lost 0 bases and 4 bases, there was a span of 22 bases. The DNA for the CDR3 is TGTGCCAGAAGCTTGGAAGGTAGACTAGTTGCCTCGAGTAATGAAAAACTGTTTTTT. It encodes CARSLEGRLVASSNEKLFF.

DNA of the CDR3: TGTGCCAGCACCACCGGACTAGCGGGGGGCCTAAGCACAGATACGCAGTATTTT. This codes for CASTTGLAGGLSTDTQYF. The chain joins TRBV5-5 to TRBJ2-3, with TRBD2 matching over 14 bases. Germline CDR1 and CDR2: SGHKS and YYEKEE (reference sequence). The V gene end was trimmed by 6 bases and the J gene end by 0 bases; junction bases not matched to a gene: 9. The CDR3 length is 18 residues.

This chain links TRBV5-1 with TRBJ1-1; tentative D call: TRBD1 (6 bases). V was cut by 4 bases and J by 0 bases, with 16 bases left in between. The CDR3 has 16 amino acids. Per the germline V gene, CDR1 is SGHRS and CDR2 is YFSETQ. DNA of the CDR3: TGCGCCAGCAGCGCCGGACAGTACTCAGTGAACACTGAAGCTTTCTTT. Translated, it gives CASSAGQYSVNTEAFF.

The gene calls are TRBV5-1 and TRBJ2-2, with a weak D call TRBD2 (6 bases). CDR1 SGHRS and CDR2 YFSETQ come from the germline V gene. The CDR3 is made up of 15 amino acids. Deletions cut 3 bases from V and 4 bases from J, with 13 bases between. The CDR3 coding sequence is TGCGCCAGCAGCTCCGCGGGAATCGGCACCGGGGAGCTGTTTTTT. Residues: CASSSAGIGTGELFF.

The genes are TRBV28 and TRBJ1-1; TRBD1 matches 9 bases. Trimming at V came to 8 bases and at J to 4 bases, leaving 2 bases not matched to a gene. The CDR3 covers 12 residues. The germline CDR1 and CDR2 sequences are MDHEN and SYDVKM. The CDR3 DNA follows: TGTGCCAGCGCGACAGGGGGCACTGAAGCTTTCTTT. Protein product: CASATGGTEAFF. The full variable domain, in which reference TRBV28 and TRBJ1-1 provide the parts outside the CDR3, is DVKVTQSSRYLVKRTGEKVFLECVQDMDHENMFWYRQDPGLGLRLIYFSYDVKMKEKGDIPEGYSVSREKKERFSLILESASTNQTSMYLCASATGGTEAFFGQGTRLTVV.